This is a list of T cell receptor beta chains from one sample in a study of blood T cell repertoires in COVID-19. The protocol was immunoSEQ multiplex PCR, while the TCRdb copy is restricted to in-frame clones and leaves out a portion. The table has some 140,000 clones, roughly four fifths seen once. Sequencing was done on a sample of peripheral blood. The receptors shown here come from an older man with acute or convalescent COVID-19. Both conserved end residues are part of each CDR3. The order of the fields is CDR3 protein, CDR3 DNA, D gene, J gene, V gene, clone size. D genes are given only for firm matches. Clone size is not always given. Where it is, it says once, few, many or a class for expanded clones.

CDR3aa: CASSPSFQETQYF
CDR3nt: TGTGCCAGCAGCCCCTCCTTCCAAGAGACCCAGTACTTC
d_gene: NA
j_gene: TRBJ2-5
v_gene: TRBV3-1/TRBV3-2
abundance: NA

CDR3aa: CASSLSPGQGSGANVLTF
CDR3nt: TGCGCCAGCAGCTTATCCCCCGGACAGGGCTCTGGGGCCAACGTCCTGACTTTC
d_gene: TRBD1
j_gene: TRBJ2-6
v_gene: TRBV5-1
abundance: NA

CDR3aa: CASSLVRNSNQPQHF
CDR3nt: TGTGCCAGCAGCTTAGTCAGGAATAGCAATCAGCCCCAGCATTTT
d_gene: NA
j_gene: TRBJ1-5
v_gene: TRBV7-8
abundance: once

CDR3aa: CASSRQRNTEAFF
CDR3nt: TGTGCCAGCAGTAGACAGAGGAACACTGAAGCTTTCTTT
d_gene: NA
j_gene: TRBJ1-1
v_gene: TRBV6-4
abundance: NA

CDR3aa: CATSDWTGVAFF
CDR3nt: TGTGCCACCAGTGATTGGACAGGGGTTGCTTTCTTT
d_gene: TRBD1
j_gene: TRBJ1-1
v_gene: TRBV24-1
abundance: NA

CDR3aa: CASSHPGLAGNTGANVLTF
CDR3nt: TGTGCCAGCAGCCATCCGGGACTAGCGGGAAATACTGGGGCCAACGTCCTGACTTTC
d_gene: TRBD2
j_gene: TRBJ2-6
v_gene: TRBV7-3
abundance: NA

CDR3aa: CASSRGHSTNYGYTF
CDR3nt: TGTGCCAGCAGCCGTGGACATTCTACTAACTATGGCTACACCTTC
d_gene: NA
j_gene: TRBJ1-2
v_gene: TRBV7-2
abundance: once

CDR3aa: CASLGRSSYNSPLHF
CDR3nt: TGTGCCAGCCTAGGGAGGAGCTCCTATAATTCACCCCTCCACTTT
d_gene: NA
j_gene: TRBJ1-6
v_gene: TRBV28
abundance: NA

CDR3aa: CASSVGQESYGYTF
CDR3nt: TGTGCCAGCAGCGTGGGACAGGAGTCGTATGGCTACACCTTC
d_gene: TRBD1
j_gene: TRBJ1-2
v_gene: TRBV9
abundance: NA

CDR3aa: CASREPISEKLFF
CDR3nt: TGTGCCAGCAGGGAGCCAATAAGTGAAAAACTGTTTTTT
d_gene: NA
j_gene: TRBJ1-4
v_gene: TRBV7-8
abundance: NA

CDR3aa: CASSQTHGLAGDLAKNIQYF
CDR3nt: TGCGCCAGCAGCCAAACCCATGGACTAGCGGGGGACCTAGCCAAAAACATTCAGTACTTC
d_gene: TRBD2
j_gene: TRBJ2-4
v_gene: TRBV4-3
abundance: NA

CDR3aa: CASRKSRVGGTEAFF
CDR3nt: TGTGCCAGCAGAAAAAGCAGGGTCGGGGGCACTGAAGCTTTCTTT
d_gene: NA
j_gene: TRBJ1-1
v_gene: TRBV6-6
abundance: few

CDR3aa: CASGSGLPNYGYTF
CDR3nt: TGTGCTAGTGGTTCGGGACTCCCCAACTATGGCTACACCTTC
d_gene: NA
j_gene: TRBJ1-2
v_gene: TRBV12-5
abundance: NA

CDR3aa: CASSLGFSFDEQFF
CDR3nt: TGTGCCAGCAGCTTAGGGTTTAGCTTCGATGAGCAGTTCTTC
d_gene: NA
j_gene: TRBJ2-1
v_gene: TRBV7-9
abundance: few